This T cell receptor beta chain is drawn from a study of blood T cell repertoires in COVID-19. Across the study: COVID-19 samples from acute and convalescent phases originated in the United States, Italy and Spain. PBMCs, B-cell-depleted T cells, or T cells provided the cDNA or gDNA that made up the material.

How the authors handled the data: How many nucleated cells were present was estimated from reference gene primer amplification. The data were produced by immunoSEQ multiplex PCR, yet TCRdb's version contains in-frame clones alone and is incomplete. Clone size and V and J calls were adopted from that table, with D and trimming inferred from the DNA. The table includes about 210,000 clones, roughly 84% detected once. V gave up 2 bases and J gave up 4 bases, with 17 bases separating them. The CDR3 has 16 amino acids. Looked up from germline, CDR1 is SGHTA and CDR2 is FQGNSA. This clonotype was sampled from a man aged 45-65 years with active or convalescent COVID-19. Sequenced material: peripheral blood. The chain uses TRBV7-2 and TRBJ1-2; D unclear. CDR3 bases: TGTGCCAGCAGCTTACACCCGGCCCGGGAGGTCTATGGCTACACCTTC. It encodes CASSLHPAREVYGYTF.